This T cell receptor beta chain is from a study of blood T cell repertoires in COVID-19. For the study at large: Nucleic acid was either cDNA or gDNA, and it came from T cells, B-cell-depleted T cells, or PBMCs.

This clone was seen only once. Only in-frame clones appear in the TCRdb table, and some are missing; sequencing was by immunoSEQ multiplex PCR. The table has some 200,000 clones, around 81% seen once. Trimming took off 6 bases at V and 6 bases at J, with 12 bases between the two ends. This CDR3 is 14 amino acids long. The receptor's source is a woman in her forties or fifties with acute COVID-19. The chain links TRBV23-1 to TRBJ1-6, with D perhaps TRBD1 (6 bases). TRBV23-1 is assigned to the ORF class and has an uncertain function. Sequenced input: PBMCs or T cells enriched from blood (not recorded which). Here the CDR3 DNA reads TGCGCCAGCAGGGTACAGGGTTGTAATTCACCCCTCCACTTT. As protein: CASRVQGCNSPLHF.